The clone carrying this TCR beta chain was picked up a small number of times. Its antigen is as yet unknown. These data are taken from a study of T cells in Graves' hyperthyroidism and ophthalmopathy. Study-level findings and limits: Blood also showed most of the thyroid clonotypes that were expanded above 0.001.

Authors of the study amplified TCR beta CDR3 regions from RNA transcripts. HTBI primers were the set used in a first-round RT-PCR of the TCR CDR3. A single record per CDR3 protein comes from TCRdb applying MiXCR to the multiplex PCR reads. The sample contains approximately 400,000 distinct CDR3 sequences, just under 15% of which appear only once. Not enrolled were patients with uncontrolled infection, other autoimmune disease, pregnancy or lactation. Using around 10 ml of fresh peripheral blood, PBMCs were prepared. Source material: blood. The receptor was derived from a woman aged 30 to 39 with Graves' hyperthyroidism.

This CDR3 reads CASSQGGSRYETQYF. DNA of the CDR3: TGTGCCAGCAGCCAAGGCGGCAGTCGATATGAGACCCAGTACTTC. This sequence joins TRBV14 and TRBJ2-5, with unresolved D. Germline assignment: CDR1 SGHDN and CDR2 FVKESK. The CDR3 runs to 15 residues. V was shortened by 1 base and J by 5 bases, with 14 bases between the two germline ends.